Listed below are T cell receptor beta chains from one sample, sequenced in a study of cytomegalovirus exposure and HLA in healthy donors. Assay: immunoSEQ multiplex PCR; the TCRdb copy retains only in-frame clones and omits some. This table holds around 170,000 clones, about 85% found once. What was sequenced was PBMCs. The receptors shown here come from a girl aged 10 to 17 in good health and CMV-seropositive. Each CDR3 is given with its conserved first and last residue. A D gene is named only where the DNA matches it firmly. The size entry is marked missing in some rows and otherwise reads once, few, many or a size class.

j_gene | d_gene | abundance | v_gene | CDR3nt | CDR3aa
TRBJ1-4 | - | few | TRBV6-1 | TGTGCCAGCAGGGAAAGCACTTATAATGAAAAACTGTTTTTT | CASRESTYNEKLFF
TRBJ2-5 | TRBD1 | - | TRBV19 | TGTGCCAGTAGTTTGGGACAGCGTTTCCAAGAGACCCAGTACTTC | CASSLGQRFQETQYF
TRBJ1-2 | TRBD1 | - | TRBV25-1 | TGTGCCAGCAGTGAATCCGAGGACAGGGCCCACTATGGCTACACCTTC | CASSESEDRAHYGYTF
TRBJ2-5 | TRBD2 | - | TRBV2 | TGTGCCAGCAGTGTTGTAGCGGGAGGGGGGGAGACCCAGTACTTC | CASSVVAGGGETQYF
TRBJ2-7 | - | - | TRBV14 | TGTGCCAGCAGCCTAGACCTCTGGAGTTACGAGCAGTACTTC | CASSLDLWSYEQYF
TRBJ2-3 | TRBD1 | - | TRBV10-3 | TGTGCCATCAGTGAATGGATGACAGGGGCAACAGATACGCAGTATTTT | CAISEWMTGATDTQYF
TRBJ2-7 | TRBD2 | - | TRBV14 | TGTGCCAGCAGCCAGGCAGCGGGAGGGCATTACGAGCAGTACTTC | CASSQAAGGHYEQYF
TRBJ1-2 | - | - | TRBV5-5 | TGTGCCAGCAGCTTGGCCTTTGGGGCGGGCTACACCTTC | CASSLAFGAGYTF
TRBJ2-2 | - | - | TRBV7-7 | TGTGCTAGCAGCCCTCCCGGGTTCGGCGGGGAGCTGTTTTTT | CASSPPGFGGELFF
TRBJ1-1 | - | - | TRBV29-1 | TGCAGCGTTGGATGGGGGCTTGGGAACACTGAAGCTTTCTTT | CSVGWGLGNTEAFF
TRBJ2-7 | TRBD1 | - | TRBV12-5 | TGTGCTAGTGGCGACAGGGGTCCCCTGAACGAGCAGTACTTC | CASGDRGPLNEQYF
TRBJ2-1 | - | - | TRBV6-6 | TGTGCCAGCAGTTATACGGGAAACCCCTACAATGAGCAGTTCTTC | CASSYTGNPYNEQFF
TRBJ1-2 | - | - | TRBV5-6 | TGTGCCAGCATCCTCGGGGGGGTGGACAGTCGCTTTCCTAACTATGGCTACACCTTC | CASILGGVDSRFPNYGYTF
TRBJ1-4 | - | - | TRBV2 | TGTGCCAGCAGTTCACTTCTTGAAAAACTGTTTTTT | CASSSLLEKLFF